These 20 T cell receptor beta chains were all obtained from the same sample, sequenced in a study of CD8+ T cells in alopecia areata. The treatment was: oral pan-JAK inhibitor, 5-10 mg twice daily. TCR sequencing used cDNA made by reverse transcription of extracted RNA. TCRdb keeps only in-frame clones here, not all; method: immunoSEQ multiplex PCR. In the table there are fewer than 150,000 clones, roughly 80% of which are singletons. The specimen comprised CD8+ T cells sorted from blood, sampled at week 4, from a patient treated with tofacitinib. These receptors originate from a human donor with alopecia areata.

The CDR3, as DNA: TGCGCCAGCAGCAAATTGACAGGGTCGGAATATCAGCCCCAGCATTTT. Translation gives CASSKLTGSEYQPQHF. The chain joins TRBV4-1 to TRBJ1-5; TRBD1 matches 7 bases. CDR1 and CDR2 (germline): MGHRA, YSYEKL. This CDR3 has 16 amino acids. V gave up 5 bases and J gave up 5 bases; unmatched junction bases: 12.

J is TRBJ2-3 and V is TRBV19; perhaps TRBD2 as D (6 bases). CDR1 is LNHDA and CDR2 is SQIVND in the germline V gene (reference sequence). Deletions cut 8 bases from V and 2 bases from J, with 23 bases between. This CDR3 region has 17 residues. In DNA form, the CDR3 reads TGTGCCAGTTCCCCGGGGGTAGCTTGGCTTCACACAGATACGCAGTATTTT. This translates into CASSPGVAWLHTDTQYF.

The chain links TRBV6-5 to TRBJ2-7, with D unclear. The germline V and J ends were trimmed by 3 bases and 6 bases, with 12 bases remaining between them. CDR1 is MNHEY, CDR2 SVGAGI, per germline. CDR3 length: 13 residues. This CDR3 reads CASSYSARAEQYF. The CDR3, as DNA: TGTGCCAGCAGTTATTCGGCTCGGGCCGAGCAGTACTTC.

The rearrangement uses TRBV28 and TRBJ2-7, with D unresolved. Trimming took 2 bases from V and 2 from J, leaving 4 bases between them. In germline, CDR1 is MDHEN, CDR2 SYDVKM. The CDR3 sequence is 12 residues long. The CDR3 region is CASSLAAYEQYF. DNA for the CDR3: TGTGCCAGCAGTTTAGCGGCCTACGAGCAGTACTTC.

The chain is built from TRBV7-2 and TRBJ1-1; TRBD1 matches 7 bases. This CDR3 region has 18 residues. V was pared by 5 bases and J by 1 base, with 16 bases of the junction left unmatched. Per germline, CDR1 SGHTA and CDR2 FQGNSA. The CDR3 protein is CASSPYAYSTGKNTEAFF. The CDR3 nucleotides are TGTGCCAGCAGCCCATACGCCTACTCGACAGGGAAGAACACTGAAGCTTTCTTT.

J is TRBJ2-1 and V is TRBV30; D is perhaps TRBD1 or TRBD2 (5 bases each). Trimming removed 0 bases at V and 15 bases at J, with 12 bases between. Germline values: CDR1 GTSNPN, CDR2 SVGIG (reference sequence). This CDR3 has 11 amino acids. The CDR3 region is CAWSVAGTPFF. CDR3 sequence (DNA): TGTGCCTGGAGTGTGGCAGGGACGCCGTTCTTC.

This clone was detected once. The chain joins TRBV27 to TRBJ1-5, with D hard to call. The CDR3 sequence is 14 residues long. V lost 4 bases and J lost 5, with 12 bases in between. Germline V gene lookup returns CDR1 MNHEY and CDR2 SMNVEV (reference sequence). The CDR3 coding sequence is TGTGCCAGCAGTTCCTTTGGGCAGGATCAGCCCCAGCATTTT. It encodes CASSSFGQDQPQHF.

The V call is TRBV5-1, the J call TRBJ2-3; 7 bases are a match to TRBD1. This CDR3 has 18 residues. Germline CDR1 SGHRS, CDR2 YFSETQ. V lost 6 bases to trimming and J lost 0 bases; unmatched junction nucleotides: 16. In nucleotides, the CDR3 is TGCGCCAGCACCGAACCCCGAGGGACAGCCCCTAGCACAGATACGCAGTATTTT. As protein: CASTEPRGTAPSTDTQYF.

The rearrangement links TRBV15 to TRBJ2-1; no firm D call. Trimming cost V 5 bases and J 5 bases, with 10 bases left between them. The CDR3 contains 13 residues. Looked up from germline, CDR1 is LNHNV and CDR2 is YYDKDF (reference sequence). The CDR3 is CATSSRRNNEQFF. DNA for the CDR3: TGTGCCACCAGCTCCCGCCGGAACAATGAGCAGTTCTTC.

This clone showed up just once. The CDR3 sequence: CASSLQGTNYGYTF. CDR3 in DNA: TGTGCCAGCAGCTTACAGGGGACTAACTATGGCTACACCTTC. This chain joins TRBV5-6 and TRBJ1-2; 7 bases align to TRBD1. V lost 2 bases to trimming and J lost 0 bases; unmatched junction nucleotides: 1. CDR1 is SGHDT and CDR2 is YYEEEE in the germline V gene. The CDR3 extends over 14 amino acids.

J is TRBJ1-1 and V is TRBV12-5; 7 nucleotides line up with TRBD1. Germline V gene sequence: CDR1 LGHNT, CDR2 FRNRAP. The V gene end was trimmed by 6 bases and the J gene end by 5 bases; junction bases not matched to a gene: 3. CDR3 length: 12 amino acids. In DNA, the CDR3 is TGTGCTAGTGGAACAGGGGTTACTGAAGCTTTCTTT. This encodes CASGTGVTEAFF.

Here the CDR3 reads CASSEVGGRKETQYF. In DNA form, the CDR3 reads TGTGCCAGCAGTGAAGTGGGGGGCCGAAAAGAGACCCAGTACTTC. V and J are TRBV2 and TRBJ2-5; the D gene could be TRBD1 or TRBD2 (6 bases each). The CDR3 consists of 15 residues. The V gene lost 1 base and the J gene lost 3 bases, with 12 bases spanning the gap. Per the germline V gene, CDR1 is SNHLY and CDR2 is FYNNEI.

The chain joins TRBV6-1 to TRBJ1-1; D is possibly TRBD1 (5 bases). Germline CDR1 is MNHNS and CDR2 is SASEGT. V was trimmed by 2 bases and J by 4 bases, leaving 11 bases between them. The CDR3 covers 14 residues. The CDR3 protein is CASSEYWGSTEAFF. In nucleotides, the CDR3 is TGTGCCAGCAGTGAATACTGGGGGAGCACTGAAGCTTTCTTT.

The genes are TRBV4-1 and TRBJ2-5, with D perhaps matching TRBD1 or TRBD2 (5 bases each). The germline CDR1 and CDR2 sequences are MGHRA and YSYEKL. The V gene lost 4 bases and the J gene lost 1 base, with 13 bases spanning the gap. The CDR3 loop spans 15 amino acids. CDR3: CASSPYGGSQETQYF. DNA of the CDR3: TGCGCCAGCAGCCCCTATGGGGGATCCCAAGAGACCCAGTACTTC.

This clone has a single count. V gene TRBV7-9 combines with J gene TRBJ2-5; D might be TRBD2 (6 bases). In germline, CDR1 is SEHNR, CDR2 FQNEAQ (reference sequence). CDR3 size: 16 residues. V was shortened by 5 bases and J by 5 bases, with 21 bases between the two germline ends. In nucleotides, the CDR3 is TGTGCCAGCAGCGGGGACTGGCAGGACCGGGTGGAGACCCAGTACTTC. Translating it yields CASSGDWQDRVETQYF.

The CDR3 DNA is TGCGCCAGCAGCCAAGGGCAGACGATCCAAGGGTACGAGCAGTACTTC. As protein: CASSQGQTIQGYEQYF. The V and J genes are TRBV4-1 and TRBJ2-7; D is unresolved. CDR3 length equals 16 residues. The V gene lost 1 base and the J gene lost 4 bases, with 17 bases spanning the gap. In germline, CDR1 is MGHRA, CDR2 YSYEKL.

The rearrangement joins TRBV10-3 to TRBJ2-7; 7 bases align to TRBD1. The V gene's germline CDR1 is ENHRY and CDR2 SYGVKD. Trimming cost V 3 bases and J 5 bases; bases outside gene matches: 7. CDR3 length equals 14 residues. The CDR3 bases are TGTGCCATCAGTGACGTAGGGCAGGGGGACGAGCAGTACTTC. It is translated as CAISDVGQGDEQYF.

The chain recombines TRBV7-9 with TRBJ2-1, with 10 bases matching TRBD2. This CDR3 spans 16 amino acids. Looked up from germline, CDR1 is SEHNR and CDR2 is FQNEAQ (reference sequence). The V gene end was trimmed by 1 base and the J gene end by 8 bases; junction bases not matched to a gene: 8. CDR3 protein: CASSLDELAGEHEQFF. CDR3 bases: TGTGCCAGCAGCTTAGACGAGCTAGCGGGGGAGCATGAGCAGTTCTTC. The full variable domain, in which reference TRBV7-9 and TRBJ2-1 provide the parts outside the CDR3, is DTGVSQNPRHKITKRGQNVTFRCDPISEHNRLYWYRQTLGQGPEFLTYFQNEAQLEKSRLLSDRFSAERPKGSFSTLEIQRTEQGDSAMYLCASSLDELAGEHEQFFGPGTRLTVL.

The table lists this clone with a count of one. Other DNA sequences in this specimen translate into the identical CDR3. V and J are TRBV30 and TRBJ1-1; D gene ambiguous. Looked up from germline, CDR1 is GTSNPN and CDR2 is SVGIG (reference sequence). V lost 0 bases and J 0 bases, leaving 5 bases between the germline ends. The CDR3 loop spans 13 amino acids. CDR3 sequence: CAWSVTLNTEAFF. The CDR3 bases are TGTGCCTGGAGTGTAACCCTGAACACTGAAGCTTTCTTT.

The chain couples TRBV6-6 to TRBJ1-1; D is unresolved. The CDR3 covers 15 residues. With 8 bases removed from V and 0 bases from J, the gap between germline ends came to 16 bases. Germline V gene sequence: CDR1 MNHNY, CDR2 SVGAGI (reference sequence). CDR3 region: CASGEKGIMNTEAFF. CDR3 in DNA: TGTGCCAGCGGGGAGAAGGGCATAATGAACACTGAAGCTTTCTTT.